This T cell receptor (beta chain) was recovered during a study of blood T cell repertoires in COVID-19. The assay was immunoSEQ multiplex PCR, and TCRdb's table has in-frame clones only and misses some. The sample lists around 230,000 clones; around 78% were seen once. The germline gives CDR1 MNHEY, CDR2 SVGAGI. The CDR3 length is 12 residues. Trimming pared 6 bases from V and 9 bases from J, leaving 11 bases between. V usage is TRBV6-5 and J usage is TRBJ1-4; tentatively, D is TRBD1 (5 bases). The sample comprised peripheral blood. The receptor was isolated from a woman between 65 and 79 years old with active or convalescent COVID-19. This CDR3 reads CASSQGRKKLFF. The DNA for the CDR3 is TGTGCCAGCAGCCAGGGTAGGAAAAAACTGTTTTTT.